Each of the 3 T cell receptor beta chains below was sequenced from the same sample in a study of patients and donors after allogeneic stem cell transplantation (dated by TCRdb to the early 2020s). The library relied on RT-PCR. Sequencing was carried out with a NextSeq 550. TCRdb trimmed the raw reads at Q25, called clones with MiXCR and kept productive beta chains. Each entry is one CDR3 protein sequence, shown with its most common DNA and genes. This sample has about 200,000 distinct CDR3 sequences in its table, and 38% of those were observed once. The top ten constitute 9.5% to 13% of the sample. The specimen was blood, either unsorted or a sorted T cell fraction (not recorded which). These receptors came from a human donor who was either an allogeneic HSCT recipient or a stem cell or donor lymphocyte infusion donor (not recorded which). It is not recorded whose cells these are; they may come from a transplant donor.

This chain connects TRBV5-1 to TRBJ2-7; D might be TRBD1 (6 bases). V was pared by 0 bases and J by 7 bases, with 11 bases between. Germline V gene lookup returns CDR1 SGHRS and CDR2 YFSETQ. The CDR3 consists of 13 residues. The chain's CDR3 is CASSLEIQGEQYF. The CDR3 nucleotides read TGCGCCAGCAGCTTGGAAATCCAGGGGGAGCAGTACTTC.

This clonotype was counted between two and nine times. The chain carries TRBV28 and TRBJ1-6; TRBD1 matches at 9 bases. Germline V lookup: CDR1 MDHEN, CDR2 SYDVKM. The CDR3 has 15 residues. V gave up 5 bases and J gave up 7 bases; unmatched junction bases: 6. The CDR3 protein is CASSEQGALNSPLHF. CDR3 nucleotides: TGTGCCAGCAGTGAACAGGGGGCACTAAATTCACCCCTCCACTTT.

This clonotype was recorded a few times. This rearrangement joins TRBV15 to TRBJ1-1; weak D call: TRBD1 (5 bases). Germline lookup yields CDR1 LNHNV and CDR2 YYDKDF (reference sequence). This CDR3 has 14 residues. Between the trimmed V and J ends, which lost 3 bases and 4 bases, there was a span of 12 bases. In DNA, the CDR3 is TGTGCCACCAGCAGGCCAGGGCGTGGCACTGAAGCTTTCTTT. The encoded protein is CATSRPGRGTEAFF. Variable domain in full (rest from reference TRBV15 and TRBJ1-1): DAMVIQNPRYQVTQFGKPVTLSCSQTLNHNVMYWYQQKSSQAPKLLFHYYDKDFNNEADTPDNFQSRRPNTSFCFLDIRSPGLGDTAMYLCATSRPGRGTEAFFGQGTRLTVV.